This T cell receptor beta chain was profiled in a study of immune evolution from preneoplasia to lung adenocarcinoma. Overall study results and limits: KRAS-mutant nodules had the highest T cell clonality.

With 5 bases clipped from V and 4 bases from J, the junction kept 7 bases outside the gene matches. CDR3 size: 15 residues. Germline V lookup: CDR1 LNHDA, CDR2 SQIVND (reference sequence). Profiling relied on immunoSEQ multiplex PCR, and the TCRdb table lists in-frame clones only, not all of them. The sample carries 4,900 or so clones, approximately 80% recorded once. Concerning this clone itself: Its antigen remains unidentified.

The V call is TRBV19, the J call TRBJ2-2, with 7 bases fitting TRBD1. The sequence was collected from a person over 45 with lung adenocarcinoma. The sequencing input was FFPE minimally invasive lung adenocarcinoma tissue. The CDR3 sequence is CASSSKDRFTGELFF. CDR3 DNA sequence: TGTGCCAGTAGTTCCAAGGACAGGTTCACCGGGGAGCTGTTTTTT.